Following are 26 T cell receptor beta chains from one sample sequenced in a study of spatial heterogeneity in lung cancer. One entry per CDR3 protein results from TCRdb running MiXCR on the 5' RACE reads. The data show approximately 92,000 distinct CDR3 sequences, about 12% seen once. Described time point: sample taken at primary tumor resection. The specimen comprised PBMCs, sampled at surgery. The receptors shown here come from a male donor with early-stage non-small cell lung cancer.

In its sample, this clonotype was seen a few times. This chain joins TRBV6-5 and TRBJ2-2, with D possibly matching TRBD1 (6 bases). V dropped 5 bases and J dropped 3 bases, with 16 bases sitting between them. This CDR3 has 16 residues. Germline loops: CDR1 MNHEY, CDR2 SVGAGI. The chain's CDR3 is CASSQGLQRDTGELFF. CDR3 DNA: TGTGCCAGCAGTCAGGGGCTCCAAAGGGACACCGGGGAGCTGTTTTTT.

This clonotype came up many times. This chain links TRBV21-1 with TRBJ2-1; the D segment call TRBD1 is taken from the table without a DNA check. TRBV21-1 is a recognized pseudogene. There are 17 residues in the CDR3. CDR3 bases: TGTGCCAGCAGCACCCCGCTGGGGGACAGGGGAGGCAATGAGCAGTTCTTC. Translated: CASSTPLGDRGGNEQFF.

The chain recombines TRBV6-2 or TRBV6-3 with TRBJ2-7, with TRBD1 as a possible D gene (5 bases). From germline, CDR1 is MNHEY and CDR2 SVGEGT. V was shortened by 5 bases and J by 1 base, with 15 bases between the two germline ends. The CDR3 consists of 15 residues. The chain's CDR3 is CASSPQVKFSYEQYF. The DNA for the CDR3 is TGTGCCAGCAGTCCACAGGTCAAATTTTCCTACGAGCAGTACTTC.

The CDR3 DNA sequence: TGCAGCGTTGAAGGGCGTACCCATGGCTACACCTTC. Protein: CSVEGRTHGYTF. The chain recombines TRBV29-1 with TRBJ1-2; D not resolved. The CDR3 spans 12 residues. V was trimmed by 1 base and J by 6 bases, leaving 9 bases between them. CDR1 SQVTM and CDR2 ANQGSEA come from the germline V gene.

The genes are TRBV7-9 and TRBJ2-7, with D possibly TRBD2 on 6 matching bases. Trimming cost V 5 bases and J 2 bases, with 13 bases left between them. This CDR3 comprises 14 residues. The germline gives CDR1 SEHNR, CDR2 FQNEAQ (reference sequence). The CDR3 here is CASSRGAAAYEQYF. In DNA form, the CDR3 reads TGTGCCAGCAGCCGCGGGGCAGCCGCCTACGAGCAGTACTTC.

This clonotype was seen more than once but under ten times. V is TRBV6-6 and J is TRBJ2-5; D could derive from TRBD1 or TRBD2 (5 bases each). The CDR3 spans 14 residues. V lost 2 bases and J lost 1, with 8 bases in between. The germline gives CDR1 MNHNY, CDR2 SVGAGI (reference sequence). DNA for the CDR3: TGTGCCAGCAGTTACGCCGGGACCCAAGAGACCCAGTACTTC. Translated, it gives CASSYAGTQETQYF.

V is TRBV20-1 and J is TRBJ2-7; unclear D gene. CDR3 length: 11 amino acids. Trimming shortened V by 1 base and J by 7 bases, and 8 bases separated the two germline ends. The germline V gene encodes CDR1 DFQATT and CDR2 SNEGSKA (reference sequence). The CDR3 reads CSARVMAEQYF. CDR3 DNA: TGCAGTGCTAGAGTTATGGCGGAGCAGTACTTC.

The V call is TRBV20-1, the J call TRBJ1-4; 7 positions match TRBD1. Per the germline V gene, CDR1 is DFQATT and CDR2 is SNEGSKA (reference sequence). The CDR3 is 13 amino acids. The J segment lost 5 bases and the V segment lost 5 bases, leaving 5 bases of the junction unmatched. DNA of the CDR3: TGCAGTGCTCGTGAGGGACAGAATGAAAAACTGTTTTTT. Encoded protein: CSAREGQNEKLFF.

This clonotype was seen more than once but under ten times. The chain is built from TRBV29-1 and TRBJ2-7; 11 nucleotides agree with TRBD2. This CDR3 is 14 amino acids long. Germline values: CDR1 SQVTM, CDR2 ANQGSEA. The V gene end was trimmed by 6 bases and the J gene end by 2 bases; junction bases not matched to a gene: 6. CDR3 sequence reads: CSVSTSGSTYEQYF. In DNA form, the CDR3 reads TGCAGCGTCTCCACTAGCGGGAGCACCTACGAGCAGTACTTC.

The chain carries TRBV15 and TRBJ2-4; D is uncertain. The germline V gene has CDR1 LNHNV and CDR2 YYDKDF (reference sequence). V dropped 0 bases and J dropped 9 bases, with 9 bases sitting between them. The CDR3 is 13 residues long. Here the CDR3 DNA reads TGTGCCACCAGCAGAGAAAAGAATGGCATTCAGTACTTC. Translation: CATSREKNGIQYF.

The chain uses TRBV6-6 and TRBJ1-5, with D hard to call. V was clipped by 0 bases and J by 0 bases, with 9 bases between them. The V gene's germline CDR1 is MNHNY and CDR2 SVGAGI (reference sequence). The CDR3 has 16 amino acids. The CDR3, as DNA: TGTGCCAGCAGTTACTCGACGGGATCTAGCAATCAGCCCCAGCATTTT. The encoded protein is CASSYSTGSSNQPQHF.

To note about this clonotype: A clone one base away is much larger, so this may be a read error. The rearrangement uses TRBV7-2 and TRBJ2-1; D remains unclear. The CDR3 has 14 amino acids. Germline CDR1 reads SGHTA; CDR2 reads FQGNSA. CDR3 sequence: CASRNRYLGNVQFF. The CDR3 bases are TGTGCCAGCAGGAATAGGTACTTGGGGAATGTGCAGTTCTTC.

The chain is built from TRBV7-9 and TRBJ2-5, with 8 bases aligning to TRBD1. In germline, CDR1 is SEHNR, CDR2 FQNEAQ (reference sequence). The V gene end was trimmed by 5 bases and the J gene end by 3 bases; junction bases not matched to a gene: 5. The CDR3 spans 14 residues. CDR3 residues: CASSPRTGKETQYF. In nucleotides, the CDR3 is TGTGCCAGCAGCCCGAGGACAGGGAAAGAGACCCAGTACTTC.

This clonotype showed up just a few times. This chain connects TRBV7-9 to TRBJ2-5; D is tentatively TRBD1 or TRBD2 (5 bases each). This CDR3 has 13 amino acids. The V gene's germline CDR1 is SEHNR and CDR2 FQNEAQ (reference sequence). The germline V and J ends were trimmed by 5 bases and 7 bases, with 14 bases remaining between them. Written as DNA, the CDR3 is TGTGCCAGCAGCAAGGGACCAGTGGTGACCCAGTACTTC. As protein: CASSKGPVVTQYF.

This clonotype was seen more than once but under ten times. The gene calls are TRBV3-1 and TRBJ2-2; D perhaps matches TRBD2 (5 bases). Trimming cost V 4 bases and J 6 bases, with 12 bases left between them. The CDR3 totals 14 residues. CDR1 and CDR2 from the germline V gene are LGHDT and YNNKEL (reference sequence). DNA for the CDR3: TGTGCCAGCAGCCCAACGGGGAGTGCCGGGGAGCTGTTTTTT. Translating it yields CASSPTGSAGELFF.

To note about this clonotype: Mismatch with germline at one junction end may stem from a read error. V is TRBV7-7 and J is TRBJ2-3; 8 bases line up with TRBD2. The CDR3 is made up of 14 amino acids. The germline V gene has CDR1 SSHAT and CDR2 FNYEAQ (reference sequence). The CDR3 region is CASSLGLGRDTQYF. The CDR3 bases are TGTGCTAGCAGCTTGGGACTAGGAAGAGATACGCAGTATTTT.

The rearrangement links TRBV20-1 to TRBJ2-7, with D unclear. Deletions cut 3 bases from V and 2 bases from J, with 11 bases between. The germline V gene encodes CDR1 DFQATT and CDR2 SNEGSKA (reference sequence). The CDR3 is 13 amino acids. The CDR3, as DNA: TGCAGTGCTAGGTCGCCCCTCACCTACGAGCAGTACTTC. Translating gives CSARSPLTYEQYF.

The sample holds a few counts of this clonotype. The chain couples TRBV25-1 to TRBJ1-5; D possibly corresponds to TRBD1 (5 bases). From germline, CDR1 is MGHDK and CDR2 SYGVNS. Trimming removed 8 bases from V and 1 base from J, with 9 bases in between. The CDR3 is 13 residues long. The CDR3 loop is CASQGLSNQPQHF. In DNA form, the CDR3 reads TGTGCCAGCCAGGGTTTGAGCAATCAGCCCCAGCATTTT.

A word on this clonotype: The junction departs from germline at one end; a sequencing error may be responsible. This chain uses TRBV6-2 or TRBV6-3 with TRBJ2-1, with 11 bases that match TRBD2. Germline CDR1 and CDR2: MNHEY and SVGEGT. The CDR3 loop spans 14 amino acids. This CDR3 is CASIGTSGHNVQFF. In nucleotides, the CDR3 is TGTGCCAGCATCGGGACTAGCGGACACAATGTGCAGTTCTTC.

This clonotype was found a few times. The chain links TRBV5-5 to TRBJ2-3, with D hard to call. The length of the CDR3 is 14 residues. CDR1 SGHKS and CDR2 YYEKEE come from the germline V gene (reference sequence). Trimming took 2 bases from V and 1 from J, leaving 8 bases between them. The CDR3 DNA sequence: TGTGCCAGCAGCTTAGCTGTGGGCACAGATACGCAGTATTTT. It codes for CASSLAVGTDTQYF.

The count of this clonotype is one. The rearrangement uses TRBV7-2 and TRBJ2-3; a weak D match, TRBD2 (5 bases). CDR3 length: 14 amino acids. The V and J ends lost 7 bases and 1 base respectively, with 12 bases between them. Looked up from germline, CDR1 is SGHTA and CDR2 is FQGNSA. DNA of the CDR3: TGTGCCAGCAACCTTCATAGCGGCACAGATACGCAGTATTTT. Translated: CASNLHSGTDTQYF.

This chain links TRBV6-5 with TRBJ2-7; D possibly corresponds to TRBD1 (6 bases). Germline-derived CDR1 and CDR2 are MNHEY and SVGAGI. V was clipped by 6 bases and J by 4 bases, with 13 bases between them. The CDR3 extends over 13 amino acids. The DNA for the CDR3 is TGTGCCAGCAGCACCAGGGGTACTTACGAGCAGTACTTC. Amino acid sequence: CASSTRGTYEQYF.

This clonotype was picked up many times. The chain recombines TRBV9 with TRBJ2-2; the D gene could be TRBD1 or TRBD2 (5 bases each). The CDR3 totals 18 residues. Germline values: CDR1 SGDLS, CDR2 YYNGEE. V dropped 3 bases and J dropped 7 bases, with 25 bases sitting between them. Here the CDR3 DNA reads TGTGCCAGCAGCGCTTCCGGGGCCCGGCGGCGAGTCGGCGGGGAGCTGTTTTTT. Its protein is CASSASGARRRVGGELFF.

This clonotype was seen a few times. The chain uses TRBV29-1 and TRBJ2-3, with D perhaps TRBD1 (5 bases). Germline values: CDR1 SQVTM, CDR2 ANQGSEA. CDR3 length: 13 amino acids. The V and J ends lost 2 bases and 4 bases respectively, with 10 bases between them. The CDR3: CSVERQLADTQYF. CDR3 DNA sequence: TGCAGCGTTGAACGACAGCTGGCAGATACGCAGTATTTT.

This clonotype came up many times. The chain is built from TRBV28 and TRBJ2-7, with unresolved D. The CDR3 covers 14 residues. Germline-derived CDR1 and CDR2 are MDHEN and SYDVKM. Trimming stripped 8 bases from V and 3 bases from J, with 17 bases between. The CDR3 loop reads CASGRRQEIYEQYF. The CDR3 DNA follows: TGTGCCAGCGGACGAAGGCAGGAGATCTACGAGCAGTACTTC.

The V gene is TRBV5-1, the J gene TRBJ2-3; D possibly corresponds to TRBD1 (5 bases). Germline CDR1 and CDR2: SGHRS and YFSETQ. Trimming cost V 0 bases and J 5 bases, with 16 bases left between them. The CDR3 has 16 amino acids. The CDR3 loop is CASSLVTITGGDTQYF. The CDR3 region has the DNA TGCGCCAGCAGCTTGGTAACAATAACAGGTGGAGATACGCAGTATTTT.